These 27 T cell receptor beta chains originate from one sample sequenced in a study of cytomegalovirus exposure and HLA in healthy donors. 60 Vbeta and 13 Jbeta primers were used in PCR. TCRdb's copy holds only in-frame clones and misses some; the assay was immunoSEQ multiplex PCR. The data show roughly 150,000 clones, with approximately 80% seen just once and approximately 4% held by the top ten. The sample comprised PBMCs. All receptors derive from a male donor in good health and CMV-seronegative.

Regarding this clone: A read error may account for a junction end that differs from germline. The J gene is TRBJ2-1, the V gene TRBV30, with a tentative D call TRBD2 (7 bases). CDR1 and CDR2 (germline): GTSNPN, SVGIG (reference sequence). CDR3 length: 15 residues. Written as DNA, the CDR3 is TGTGCCTATTCGGCGCGGGAGAGGGGGACCGACCTCATTATCTTC. Protein product: CAYSARERGTDLIIF. Complete variable domain (other parts from reference TRBV30 and TRBJ2-1): SQTIHQWPATLVQPVGSPLSLECTVEGTSNPNLYWYRQAAGRGLQLLFYSVGIGQISSEVPQNLSASRPQDRQFILSSKKLLLSDSGFYLCAYSARERGTDLIIFGPGTRLTVL.

V and J are TRBV29-1 and TRBJ1-1, with D tentatively TRBD1 (6 bases). Germline-derived CDR1 and CDR2 are SQVTM and ANQGSEA. The CDR3 runs 12 residues. V lost 3 bases and J 7 bases, leaving 12 bases between the germline ends. The CDR3 region is CSVDRTGSEAFF. As DNA, the CDR3 is TGCAGCGTTGATCGCACAGGGAGTGAAGCTTTCTTT.

J is TRBJ1-1 and V is TRBV11-1, with D possibly being TRBD1 (6 bases). V was shortened by 1 base and J by 4 bases, with 10 bases between the two germline ends. CDR1 and CDR2 from the germline V gene are SGHAT and FQDESV (reference sequence). The CDR3 length is 14 residues. The CDR3 DNA reads TGTGCCAGCAGCTTAGGACAGGCGAGCACTGAAGCTTTCTTT. Its protein is CASSLGQASTEAFF.

For this clone: Sequence at one end of the junction differs from germline and may be a read error. Other nucleotide sequences in the sample specify the same CDR3. This rearrangement joins TRBV19 to TRBJ1-2; TRBD1 aligns across 7 bases. Germline CDR1 is LNHDA and CDR2 is SQIVND (reference sequence). The CDR3 contains 13 residues. CDR3 residues: CASRKQGLDGYTF. The CDR3 DNA follows: TGTGCCAGTAGAAAACAGGGGCTGGATGGCTACACCTTT. Full variable domain (remainder filled in from reference TRBV19 and TRBJ1-2): DGGITQSPKYLFRKEGQNVTLSCEQNLNHDAMYWYRQDPGQGLRLIYYSQIVNDFQKGDIAEGYSVSREKKESFPLTVTSAQKNPTAFYLCASRKQGLDGYTFGSGTRLTVV.

The chain has TRBV7-2 and TRBJ2-1; 14 nucleotides agree with TRBD2. The germline CDR1 and CDR2 sequences are SGHTA and FQGNSA. With 5 bases clipped from V and 10 bases from J, the junction kept 10 bases outside the gene matches. The CDR3 has 16 amino acids. The CDR3 DNA is TGTGCCAGCAGCATAAGGACTAGCGGGGGGCGGGGGGAGCAGTTCTTC. As protein: CASSIRTSGGRGEQFF.

The genes are TRBV18 and TRBJ2-7, with 7 bases identical to TRBD1. The junction had 10 bases not matched to a gene; V was cut back by 3 bases and J by 5 bases. The CDR3 consists of 15 residues. Germline V lookup: CDR1 KGHSH, CDR2 LQKENI. For the CDR3, the DNA is TGTGCCAGCTCACCCAGTGTGACAGGGATTGACGAGCAGTACTTC. It specifies CASSPSVTGIDEQYF.

V is TRBV5-3 and J is TRBJ1-2, with TRBD1 matching 9 bases. TRBV5-3 is assigned to the ORF class and has an uncertain function. CDR3 size: 15 residues. V dropped 4 bases and J dropped 4; count of bases not matched to a gene: 8. CDR3 protein: CARSTRTGATYGYTF. The CDR3 DNA reads as TGTGCCAGAAGCACTAGGACAGGGGCTACCTATGGCTACACCTTC.

The chain links TRBV6-1 to TRBJ2-1; TRBD2 aligns across 9 bases. The V gene end was trimmed by 8 bases and the J gene end by 3 bases; junction bases not matched to a gene: 5. This CDR3 has 14 residues. The germline CDR1 and CDR2 sequences are MNHNS and SASEGT. The CDR3 here is CASHPSGIYNEQFF. Written as DNA, the CDR3 is TGTGCCAGCCACCCTAGCGGGATCTACAATGAGCAGTTCTTC.

The chain uses TRBV11-1 and TRBJ1-6; 8 bases fit TRBD1. Per germline, CDR1 SGHAT and CDR2 FQDESV (reference sequence). This CDR3 is 15 amino acids long. The V gene end was trimmed by 5 bases and the J gene end by 6 bases; junction bases not matched to a gene: 6. The CDR3 loop is CASSARDRFNSPLHF. Written as DNA, the CDR3 is TGTGCCAGCAGCGCCCGGGACAGGTTTAATTCACCCCTCCACTTT.

The rearrangement joins TRBV5-4 to TRBJ2-3; D is unclear. The CDR3 is made up of 12 amino acids. Per germline, CDR1 SGHNT and CDR2 YYREEE (reference sequence). Trimming cost V 2 bases and J 5 bases, with 6 bases left between them. The CDR3 coding sequence is TGTGCCAGCAGCTTACATGGAGATACGCAGTATTTT. It codes for CASSLHGDTQYF.

This clone was seen more than once but under ten times. The chain carries TRBV4-2 and TRBJ1-1; maybe TRBD1 (6 bases). In germline, CDR1 is LGHNA, CDR2 YNFKEQ. The CDR3 is made up of 15 amino acids. Trimming stripped 1 base from V and 3 bases from J, with 12 bases between. The CDR3 sequence: CASSQAAGVDTEAFF. CDR3 DNA: TGTGCCAGCAGCCAAGCCGCAGGGGTGGACACTGAAGCTTTCTTT.

The chain carries TRBV27 and TRBJ2-4; no reliable D call. V was trimmed by 3 bases and J by 0 bases, leaving 12 bases between them. CDR1 and CDR2 from the germline V gene are MNHEY and SMNVEV (reference sequence). The CDR3 is made up of 16 amino acids. CDR3 DNA: TGTGCCAGCAGTTTTTGGGCAAGTTTAGCCAAAAACATTCAGTACTTC. It is translated as CASSFWASLAKNIQYF.

The chain uses TRBV11-2 and TRBJ1-6; perhaps TRBD1 as D (6 bases). V gave up 4 bases and J gave up 14 bases, with 21 bases separating them. The germline V gene encodes CDR1 SGHAT and CDR2 FQNNGV. This CDR3 comprises 15 residues. The CDR3 loop reads CASSSRTDGQATLHF. In nucleotides, the CDR3 is TGTGCCAGCAGCTCCCGGACAGACGGCCAAGCGACCCTCCACTTT.

The chain employs TRBV4-1 and TRBJ1-5; 8 nucleotides agree with TRBD1. V was clipped by 3 bases and J by 2 bases; unmatched bases: 6. Germline V gene lookup returns CDR1 MGHRA and CDR2 YSYEKL. This CDR3 comprises 16 residues. CDR3 sequence: CASSQSRGPGNQPQHF. DNA of the CDR3: TGCGCCAGCAGCCAGTCCAGGGGGCCGGGCAATCAGCCCCAGCATTTT.

This chain uses TRBV19 with TRBJ1-1; D remains unclear. Germline assignment: CDR1 LNHDA and CDR2 SQIVND (reference sequence). The CDR3 contains 16 residues. Between the trimmed V and J ends, which lost 3 bases and 4 bases, there was a span of 18 bases. The CDR3 reads CASSILDTSGSTEAFF. CDR3 coding DNA: TGTGCCAGTAGTATCCTCGATACCTCGGGGAGCACTGAAGCTTTCTTT.

Written as DNA, the CDR3 is TGTGCCAGCAGCTTAGTCGGGGGGTCGAGCAATCAGCCCCAGCATTTT. Its protein product is CASSLVGGSSNQPQHF. The chain uses TRBV7-2 and TRBJ1-5; possible D gene TRBD1, 5 bases. This CDR3 contains 16 residues. V lost 1 base to trimming and J lost 1 base, with 11 bases between them. CDR1 is SGHTA, CDR2 FQGNSA, per germline.

This chain joins TRBV7-9 and TRBJ2-7; D perhaps matches TRBD1 (6 bases). Per the germline V gene, CDR1 is SEHNR and CDR2 is FQNEAQ (reference sequence). V lost 3 bases, J lost 3 bases, and 9 bases lay in between. This CDR3 comprises 13 residues. The CDR3: CASSLGQNYEQYF. The CDR3 DNA sequence: TGTGCCAGCAGCTTGGGACAAAACTACGAGCAGTACTTC.

This clone appeared a single time. The same CDR3 also results from other DNA sequences found in this sample. The J gene is TRBJ2-3, the V gene TRBV7-9, with D tentatively TRBD2 (5 bases). This CDR3 has 15 residues. Germline CDR1 is SEHNR and CDR2 is FQNEAQ (reference sequence). Trimming pared 5 bases from V and 0 bases from J, leaving 12 bases between. The CDR3 region is CASSPPGISTDTQYF. As DNA, the CDR3 is TGTGCCAGCAGCCCCCCGGGAATTAGCACAGATACGCAGTATTTT. Filled out from reference TRBV7-9 and TRBJ2-3, the complete variable domain reads DTGVSQNPRHKITKRGQNVTFRCDPISEHNRLYWYRQTLGQGPEFLTYFQNEAQLEKSRLLSDRFSAERPKGSFSTLEIQRTEQGDSAMYLCASSPPGISTDTQYFGPGTRLTVL.

A remark on this clone: The same CDR3 also results from other DNA sequences found in this sample. DNA for the CDR3: TGTGCCAGCAGCTTAGGGGATAGCCCGGACAGCCCATACGAGCAGTACTTC. Translating it yields CASSLGDSPDSPYEQYF. This rearrangement joins TRBV11-2 to TRBJ2-7, with D possibly being TRBD1 (6 bases). Per the germline V gene, CDR1 is SGHAT and CDR2 is FQNNGV. The V gene lost 1 base and the J gene lost 4 bases, with 20 bases spanning the gap. The length of the CDR3 is 17 residues.

This clone was seen a single time. The gene calls are TRBV7-3 and TRBJ1-1; the match to TRBD1 covers 9 bases. J lost 4 bases, V lost 4 bases, and 13 bases had no gene match. This CDR3 comprises 17 residues. Germline CDR1 and CDR2: SGHTA and FQGTGA. Here the CDR3 reads CASSSRGTGIFSTEAFF. The CDR3 coding sequence is TGTGCCAGCAGCTCCAGGGGGACAGGGATTTTCTCCACTGAAGCTTTCTTT.

The V and J genes are TRBV6-6 and TRBJ1-2, with TRBD1 identical over 10 bases. The CDR3 covers 13 residues. CDR1 MNHNY and CDR2 SVGAGI come from the germline V gene (reference sequence). V gave up 4 bases and J gave up 8 bases; unmatched junction bases: 4. CDR3 protein: CASSSGTGVGYTF. The CDR3 nucleotides read TGTGCCAGCAGTTCCGGGACAGGGGTCGGCTACACCTTC.

The rearrangement joins TRBV2 to TRBJ2-7; a possible D gene is TRBD1 (5 bases). Trimming took off 6 bases at V and 2 bases at J, with 11 bases between the two ends. CDR3 length equals 13 residues. Germline V CDR1 and CDR2: SNHLY, FYNNEI. The CDR3 sequence: CASRAGFTYEQYF. The CDR3 DNA reads as TGTGCCAGCAGGGCAGGGTTTACCTACGAGCAGTACTTC.

The chain employs TRBV5-4 and TRBJ2-5, with D perhaps TRBD2 (7 bases). The CDR3 has 15 residues. The germline V gene has CDR1 SGHNT and CDR2 YYREEE (reference sequence). Trimming stripped 4 bases from V and 2 bases from J, with 15 bases between. DNA of the CDR3: TGTGCCAGCAGCCTGGGAGGGGGGGGGCAAGAGACCCAGTACTTC. It codes for CASSLGGGGQETQYF.

The chain is built from TRBV29-1 and TRBJ1-2, with TRBD1 matching 12 bases. Germline CDR1 SQVTM, CDR2 ANQGSEA. The CDR3 totals 14 residues. The junction had 1 base not matched to a gene; V was cut back by 3 bases and J by 2 bases. The CDR3: CSVEGTGGNYGYTF. The CDR3 DNA reads as TGCAGCGTTGAGGGGACAGGGGGCAACTATGGCTACACCTTC.

As for this clone: Other DNA sequences in the same sample also yield this CDR3. The chain carries TRBV7-2 and TRBJ2-5, with D possibly matching TRBD1 (6 bases). V lost 0 bases and J 1 base, leaving 6 bases between the germline ends. Germline CDR1 is SGHTA and CDR2 is FQGNSA. CDR3 length: 14 residues. CDR3 in amino acids: CASSLAGAQETQYF. DNA for the CDR3: TGTGCCAGCAGCTTAGCGGGGGCCCAAGAGACCCAGTACTTC.

This chain links TRBV5-4 with TRBJ1-5; the D is unclear. CDR1 and CDR2 (germline): SGHNT, YYREEE (reference sequence). Trimming shortened V by 0 bases and J by 7 bases, and 8 bases separated the two germline ends. The CDR3 is 13 residues long. The CDR3 DNA follows: TGTGCCAGCAGCTTGGGCCGAGAACAGCCCCAGCATTTT. Protein sequence: CASSLGREQPQHF.

On this clone itself: One end of the junction is discordant with germline, which a read error may explain. V usage is TRBV7-3 and J usage is TRBJ2-1, with 7 bases that match TRBD1. This CDR3 spans 9 amino acids. CDR1 and CDR2 from the germline V gene are SGHTA and FQGTGA. The CDR3 sequence: CASSWGQLF. CDR3 in DNA: TGTGCCAGCAGCTGGGGACAGCTCTTC.